These 30 T cell receptor beta chains were sequenced from one sample in a study of graft-versus-host responses after intestinal transplantation. Sequencing was performed with immunoSEQ multiplex PCR; in TCRdb, only in-frame clones are kept and a portion is missing. The data hold some 26,000 clones, with 94% observed a single time. Sequenced here: PBMCs, sampled 156 days after intestinal transplant. These receptors came from a human patient who received an intestinal transplant, so some T cells may come from the graft donor.

The chain uses TRBV5-6 and TRBJ2-1; possible D gene TRBD2, 6 bases. The V end lost 4 bases, the J end lost 10 bases, and 12 bases lay between the germline ends. Germline V CDR1 and CDR2: SGHDT, YYEEEE. The CDR3 is 12 residues long. The CDR3 region is CASSLMGLEQFF. The CDR3 DNA sequence: TGTGCCAGCAGCCTAATGGGACTGGAGCAGTTCTTC. The whole variable domain, filled in from reference TRBV5-6 and TRBJ2-1, reads DAGVTQSPTHLIKTRGQQVTLRCSPKSGHDTVSWYQQALGQGPQFIFQYYEEEERQRGNFPDRFSGHQFPNYSSELNVNALLLGDSALYLCASSLMGLEQFFGPGTRLTVL.

V usage is TRBV4-3 and J usage is TRBJ2-3; tentatively, D is TRBD2 (6 bases). Trimming removed 4 bases at V and 7 bases at J, with 15 bases between. The CDR3 consists of 14 residues. CDR1 and CDR2 from the germline V gene are LGHNA and YSLEER. The CDR3 spells CASSPTRDSHTQYF. The CDR3 region has the DNA TGCGCCAGCAGCCCCACGCGGGACTCCCATACGCAGTATTTT.

The V and J genes are TRBV10-1 and TRBJ2-7; D gene ambiguous. Trimming cost V 2 bases and J 2 bases, with 10 bases left between them. CDR3 length: 14 residues. The germline V gene has CDR1 WNHNN and CDR2 SYGVQD (reference sequence). The CDR3 loop is CASSEIPEAYEQYF. The CDR3 coding sequence is TGCGCCAGCAGTGAGATCCCAGAAGCCTACGAGCAGTACTTC.

The V call is TRBV2, the J call TRBJ2-2; possible D gene TRBD2, 6 bases. The V end was cut by 6 bases, the J end by 7 bases, with 15 bases between. The V gene's germline CDR1 is SNHLY and CDR2 FYNNEI. This CDR3 contains 14 residues. CDR3 amino acids: CASSRREAGGELFF. The DNA for the CDR3 is TGTGCCAGCAGCAGGAGGGAGGCGGGCGGGGAGCTGTTTTTT.

The CDR3 loop reads CASHPGGDSPLHF. CDR3 nucleotide sequence: TGTGCTAGTCACCCGGGGGGCGATTCACCCCTCCACTTT. V and J are TRBV12-5 and TRBJ1-6, with D possibly matching TRBD1 (6 bases). CDR1 is LGHNT, CDR2 FRNRAP, per germline. The CDR3 spans 13 residues. Trimming shortened V by 8 bases and J by 8 bases, and 13 bases separated the two germline ends.

The J gene is TRBJ2-3, the V gene TRBV9, with 11 bases matching TRBD2. The J segment lost 5 bases and the V segment lost 4 bases, leaving 9 bases of the junction unmatched. The CDR3 runs 16 residues. Germline CDR1 reads SGDLS; CDR2 reads YYNGEE. The DNA of the CDR3 is TGTGCCAGCAGCCCTCATAGCGGGAGGGCGAAAGATACGCAGTATTTT. It specifies CASSPHSGRAKDTQYF.

The chain employs TRBV6-1 and TRBJ1-4; possible D gene TRBD1, 6 bases. In germline, CDR1 is MNHNS, CDR2 SASEGT. This CDR3 region has 15 residues. Trimming removed 2 bases at V and 4 bases at J, with 11 bases between. CDR3 amino acids: CASSENRAYNEKLFF. CDR3 DNA: TGTGCCAGCAGTGAAAACAGGGCGTATAATGAAAAACTGTTTTTT.

This clone was detected once. The rearrangement joins TRBV6-4 to TRBJ2-7; maybe TRBD2 (5 bases). This CDR3 is built from 13 residues. Germline CDR1 and CDR2: MRHNA and SNTAGT. The germline V and J ends were trimmed by 5 bases and 0 bases, with 8 bases remaining between them. The CDR3 DNA reads as TGTGCCAGCAGTCCCCGGGGCTCCTACGAGCAGTACTTC. Its translation is CASSPRGSYEQYF.

The chain uses TRBV18 and TRBJ1-4, with D unresolved. In germline, CDR1 is KGHSH, CDR2 LQKENI. Trimming cost V 2 bases and J 0 bases, with 4 bases left between them. The CDR3 is 14 residues long. CDR3 coding DNA: TGTGCCAGCTCACCAAATACAACTAATGAAAAACTGTTTTTT. It is translated as CASSPNTTNEKLFF.

The chain has TRBV6-6 and TRBJ2-1; TRBD2 agrees at 10 bases. Germline V gives CDR1 MNHNY, CDR2 SVGAGI (reference sequence). Trimming at V came to 7 bases and at J to 8 bases, leaving 2 bases not matched to a gene. This CDR3 has 12 residues. The CDR3 sequence is CASKAGGHEQFF. In nucleotides, the CDR3 is TGTGCCAGCAAAGCGGGGGGGCATGAGCAGTTCTTC.

A note on this clone: A junction end diverges from the germline sequence, so it may reflect a read error. The chain has TRBV19 and TRBJ2-2; 7 nucleotides match TRBD1. CDR3 length: 17 residues. Looked up from germline, CDR1 is LNHDA and CDR2 is SQIVND (reference sequence). The CDR3 region is CVSRGRRTGGNTGELFF. In DNA form, the CDR3 reads TGTGTCAGTAGGGGTCGGCGGACAGGCGGGAACACCGGGGAGCTGTTTTTT.

The chain combines TRBV11-2 with TRBJ2-7, with a tentative D call TRBD1 (6 bases). CDR1 is SGHAT and CDR2 is FQNNGV in the germline V gene. Trimming took off 5 bases at V and 5 bases at J, with 16 bases between the two ends. There are 14 residues in the CDR3. The CDR3 loop is CASSPRDNLHEQYF. CDR3 DNA: TGTGCCAGCAGCCCCAGGGACAACTTACACGAGCAGTACTTC.

This clone showed up just a few times. The V call is TRBV10-3, the J call TRBJ1-1; 7 nucleotides agree with TRBD1. Germline V gene sequence: CDR1 ENHRY, CDR2 SYGVKD. The V gene end was trimmed by 10 bases and the J gene end by 0 bases; junction bases not matched to a gene: 11. The length of the CDR3 is 15 residues. The CDR3 here is CASHHPTGMNTEAFF. The CDR3 DNA reads TGTGCCAGCCATCATCCGACAGGGATGAACACTGAAGCTTTCTTT.

The chain is built from TRBV5-4 and TRBJ1-1; D is uncertain. Germline V lookup: CDR1 SGHNT, CDR2 YYREEE (reference sequence). This CDR3 comprises 14 residues. Trimming stripped 5 bases from V and 4 bases from J, with 15 bases between. The DNA for the CDR3 is TGTGCCAGCAGTCAATCGGGGTGGGGCACTGAAGCTTTCTTT. Translating gives CASSQSGWGTEAFF.

This clone was detected only once. The chain recombines TRBV9 with TRBJ2-3, with 11 bases identical to TRBD2. Germline V lookup: CDR1 SGDLS, CDR2 YYNGEE. CDR3 length equals 14 residues. The trim removed 4 bases at V and 5 bases at J, leaving 3 bases unmatched. This chain's CDR3 is CASSILAGEDTQYF. The CDR3 DNA reads as TGTGCCAGCAGCATACTAGCGGGGGAAGATACGCAGTATTTT.

This chain links TRBV10-3 with TRBJ2-5; the match to TRBD2 covers 8 bases. The CDR3 extends over 13 amino acids. V lost 8 bases and J lost 1; bases outside the gene matches: 3. Germline CDR1 and CDR2: ENHRY and SYGVKD. CDR3 in DNA: TGTGCCATCTCGGGGGGGGGCCAAGAGACCCAGTACTTC. Residues: CAISGGGQETQYF.

V is TRBV29-1 and J is TRBJ2-7; D is undetermined. Looked up from germline, CDR1 is SQVTM and CDR2 is ANQGSEA. This CDR3 spans 12 amino acids. Trimming shortened V by 5 bases and J by 2 bases, and 10 bases separated the two germline ends. CDR3 sequence: CSVRTGTYEQYF. For the CDR3, the DNA is TGCAGCGTTAGGACGGGTACCTACGAGCAGTACTTC.

This rearrangement joins TRBV11-2 to TRBJ2-1, with 8 positions matching TRBD2. Germline V gives CDR1 SGHAT, CDR2 FQNNGV. V shed 5 bases, J shed 7 bases, and the junction held 10 bases outside the gene matches. CDR3 length: 15 residues. CDR3 bases: TGTGCCAGCAGCCACACCAGCGGGAGTTTAAATGAGCAGTTCTTC. Protein product: CASSHTSGSLNEQFF. Based on the CDR3 plus reference TRBV11-2 and TRBJ2-1, the full variable domain is EAGVAQSPRYKIIEKRQSVAFWCNPISGHATLYWYQQILGQGPKLLIQFQNNGVVDDSQLPKDRFSAERLKGVDSTLKIQPAKLEDSAVYLCASSHTSGSLNEQFFGPGTRLTVL.

This chain uses TRBV2 with TRBJ2-7; 9 bases line up with TRBD1. The V segment lost 8 bases and the J segment 13 bases; nucleotides outside the gene matches: 15. This CDR3 comprises 13 residues. Germline V gene sequence: CDR1 SNHLY, CDR2 FYNNEI. The DNA for the CDR3 is TGTGCCAGCCAAAGTACTCCGGGACAGGGATTTTACTTC. Protein product: CASQSTPGQGFYF.

The CDR3 loop is CASSQQGNYGYTF. The CDR3 DNA sequence: TGTGCCAGCAGCCAACAGGGGAACTATGGCTACACCTTC. The chain uses TRBV14 and TRBJ1-2, with D possibly being TRBD1 (6 bases). The CDR3 extends over 13 amino acids. Germline loops: CDR1 SGHDN, CDR2 FVKESK. Deletions cut 2 bases from V and 2 bases from J, with 6 bases between.

The rearrangement uses TRBV14 and TRBJ1-6; perhaps TRBD1 as D (5 bases). The CDR3 totals 16 residues. V was cut by 3 bases and J by 0 bases, with 9 bases left in between. The germline CDR1 and CDR2 sequences are SGHDN and FVKESK. In nucleotides, the CDR3 is TGTGCCAGCAGCCAGACAGTGAGCTCCTATAATTCACCCCTCCACTTT. Protein: CASSQTVSSYNSPLHF.

The chain joins TRBV6-5 to TRBJ1-2, with 7 bases fitting TRBD1. Per germline, CDR1 MNHEY and CDR2 SVGAGI. Losses at the gene ends were 0 bases for V and 8 bases for J; bases not matched to a gene: 0. The CDR3 has 12 residues. The CDR3 bases are TGTGCCAGCAGTTACTCAGGGGGCGGCTACACCTTC. This translates into CASSYSGGGYTF.

The V call is TRBV7-9, the J call TRBJ1-5; D perhaps matches TRBD1 (6 bases). The germline gives CDR1 SEHNR, CDR2 FQNEAQ (reference sequence). Trimming shortened V by 2 bases and J by 0 bases, and 17 bases separated the two germline ends. The CDR3 totals 18 residues. In nucleotides, the CDR3 is TGTGCCAGCAGCTTAATTCTCGGGGGGCTGGATAGCAATCAGCCCCAGCATTTT. Amino acids: CASSLILGGLDSNQPQHF.

The V gene is TRBV19, the J gene TRBJ2-7; D unclear. There are 14 residues in the CDR3. Trimming cost V 2 bases and J 0 bases, with 8 bases left between them. Germline lookup yields CDR1 LNHDA and CDR2 SQIVND (reference sequence). The CDR3 loop reads CASSISHSSYEQYF. For the CDR3, the DNA is TGTGCCAGTAGTATATCCCACAGCTCCTACGAGCAGTACTTC. The full variable domain, rest sourced from reference TRBV19 and TRBJ2-7, is DGGITQSPKYLFRKEGQNVTLSCEQNLNHDAMYWYRQDPGQGLRLIYYSQIVNDFQKGDIAEGYSVSREKKESFPLTVTSAQKNPTAFYLCASSISHSSYEQYFGPGTRLTVT.

V gene TRBV13 combines with J gene TRBJ1-2; no clear D. This CDR3 is built from 12 residues. V gave up 0 bases and J gave up 5 bases, with 4 bases separating them. The V gene's germline CDR1 is PRHDT and CDR2 FYEKMQ (reference sequence). As DNA, the CDR3 is TGTGCCAGCAGCTTAGGCTCTTATGGCTACACCTTC. This encodes CASSLGSYGYTF.

V is TRBV19 and J is TRBJ2-6; perhaps D is TRBD1 or TRBD2 (5 bases each). The CDR3 spans 13 residues. Germline CDR1 is LNHDA and CDR2 is SQIVND (reference sequence). Trimming left V 10 bases short and J 4 bases short, with 11 bases between. Here the CDR3 DNA reads TGTGCCACGGGGCCGGGAGGGGCCAACGTCCTGACTTTC. This gives the protein CATGPGGANVLTF. The entire variable domain, with the rest obtained from reference TRBV19 and TRBJ2-6, is as follows: DGGITQSPKYLFRKEGQNVTLSCEQNLNHDAMYWYRQDPGQGLRLIYYSQIVNDFQKGDIAEGYSVSREKKESFPLTVTSAQKNPTAFYLCATGPGGANVLTFGAGSRLTVL.

The rearrangement uses TRBV9 and TRBJ2-3, with D perhaps TRBD1 or TRBD2 (5 bases each). Germline V lookup: CDR1 SGDLS, CDR2 YYNGEE. The ends were cut back, 0 bases at V and 12 bases at J, with 11 bases in the middle. There are 12 residues in the CDR3. The CDR3 spells CASSVVGPKQYF. The CDR3 DNA follows: TGTGCCAGCAGCGTAGTGGGACCAAAACAGTATTTT.

This clone was counted between two and nine times. The rearrangement links TRBV4-1 to TRBJ2-3; either TRBD1 or TRBD2 may fit D (7 bases each). CDR3 length equals 15 residues. V dropped 4 bases and J dropped 6 bases, with 17 bases sitting between them. The V gene's germline CDR1 is MGHRA and CDR2 YSYEKL. The CDR3 sequence is CASSRATGEGDTQYF. DNA of the CDR3: TGCGCCAGCAGCCGAGCAACAGGGGAGGGGGATACGCAGTATTTT.

The chain links TRBV6-1 to TRBJ2-3, with D possibly called TRBD1 or TRBD2 (5 bases each). Germline V gives CDR1 MNHNS, CDR2 SASEGT. Trimming removed 2 bases from V and 2 bases from J, with 8 bases in between. The CDR3 spans 14 residues. The CDR3: CASSEWGITDTQYF. The CDR3 region has the DNA TGTGCCAGCAGTGAATGGGGGATCACAGATACGCAGTATTTT.

The CDR3 protein is CASSSGTGVLHEQYF. The CDR3 DNA reads TGTGCCAGCAGCTCAGGGACAGGGGTCTTACACGAGCAGTACTTC. V usage is TRBV5-8 and J usage is TRBJ2-7, with 10 bases identical to TRBD1. This CDR3 spans 15 amino acids. Trimming took 3 bases from V and 5 from J; bases not matched to a gene: 8. Germline CDR1 SGHTS, CDR2 YDEGEE. The full variable domain, rest sourced from reference TRBV5-8 and TRBJ2-7, is EAGVTQSPTHLIKTRGQQATLRCSPISGHTSVYWYQQALGLGLQFLLWYDEGEERNRGNFPPRFSGRQFPNYSSELNVNALELEDSALYLCASSSGTGVLHEQYFGPGTRLTVT.